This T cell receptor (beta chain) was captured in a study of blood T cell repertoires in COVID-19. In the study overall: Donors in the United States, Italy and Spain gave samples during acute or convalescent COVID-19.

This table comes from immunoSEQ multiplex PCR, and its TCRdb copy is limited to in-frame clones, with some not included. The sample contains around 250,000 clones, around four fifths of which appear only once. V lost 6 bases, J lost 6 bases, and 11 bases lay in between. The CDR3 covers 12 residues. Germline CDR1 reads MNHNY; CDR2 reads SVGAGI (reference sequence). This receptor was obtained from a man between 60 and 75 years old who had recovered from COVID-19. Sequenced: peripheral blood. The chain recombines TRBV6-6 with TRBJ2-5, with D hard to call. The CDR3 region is CASSSESKTQYF. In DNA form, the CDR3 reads TGTGCCAGCAGCTCAGAATCAAAGACCCAGTACTTC.